This T cell receptor (beta chain) was sequenced in a study of T cell responses to AZD1222 COVID-19 vaccine. Study-wide points: Donors skewed white British and female; clonal diversity was possibly underestimated.

This clone was counted a few times. Its antigen is not identified. Pooling was applied to second doses at about 4 or about 12 weeks. Produced via immunoSEQ multiplex PCR; TCRdb's table is partial and in-frame only. The sample yields 150,000 or so clones, around 90% seen once. This sample comprised peripheral blood, obtained 28 days after the second AZD1222 dose. This sequence originates from an adult who received the AZD1222 COVID-19 vaccine.

CDR3 DNA: TGTGCCAGCAGCTTAAGAAGATTCCAGTCTAATTCACCCCTCCACTTT. Residues: CASSLRRFQSNSPLHF. The chain joins TRBV11-1 to TRBJ1-6; D remains ambiguous. CDR3 length: 16 residues. Germline assignment: CDR1 SGHAT and CDR2 FQDESV (reference sequence). V dropped 2 bases and J dropped 6 bases, with 14 bases sitting between them. Filled out from reference TRBV11-1 and TRBJ1-6, the complete variable domain reads EAEVAQSPRYKITEKSQAVAFWCDPISGHATLYWYRQILGQGPELLVQFQDESVVDDSQLPKDRFSAERLKGVDSTLKIQPAELGDSAMYLCASSLRRFQSNSPLHFGNGTRLTVT.